The 12 T cell receptor beta chains presented below share a single source sample, sequenced in a study of blood T cell repertoires in COVID-19. Assay used: immunoSEQ multiplex PCR; TCRdb lists only in-frame clones, some missing. Counted here are fewer than 400,000 clones, 75% to 90% occurring once; the ten biggest clones make up more than 3%. The sample consisted of peripheral blood. The receptors originated from a woman aged 18 to 35 with acute or convalescent COVID-19.

This clone showed up just once. Other DNA sequences from this sample encode an identical CDR3 as well. The rearrangement links TRBV4-1 to TRBJ2-7; tentative D call: TRBD1 (6 bases). The CDR3 is made up of 13 amino acids. CDR1 is MGHRA and CDR2 is YSYEKL in the germline V gene. The V end lost 2 bases, the J end lost 4 bases, and 9 bases lay between the germline ends. The CDR3 here is CASSQSTGYEQYF. The CDR3 DNA follows: TGCGCCAGCAGCCAAAGTACAGGGTACGAGCAGTACTTC.

Only one count was recorded for this clone. The chain recombines TRBV5-6 with TRBJ2-5; perhaps TRBD1 as D (6 bases). This CDR3 comprises 13 residues. The V end was cut by 2 bases, the J end by 4 bases, with 9 bases between. In germline, CDR1 is SGHDT, CDR2 YYEEEE. CDR3 residues: CASSLGQLETQYF. CDR3 sequence (DNA): TGTGCCAGCAGCTTAGGACAGCTAGAGACCCAGTACTTC.

This clone was observed a single time. V and J are TRBV12-3 or TRBV12-4 and TRBJ1-5, with D tentatively TRBD1 (5 bases). The CDR3 loop spans 13 amino acids. Between the trimmed V and J ends, which lost 3 bases and 7 bases, there was a span of 10 bases. CDR3: CASSLAGLQPQHF. CDR3 bases: TGTGCCAGCAGTTTGGCAGGGTTACAGCCCCAGCATTTT.

This chain connects TRBV13 to TRBJ1-1; D unresolved. V dropped 3 bases and J dropped 3 bases, with 8 bases sitting between them. The CDR3 runs 13 residues. Germline lookup yields CDR1 PRHDT and CDR2 FYEKMQ (reference sequence). CDR3 protein: CASSLAVDTEAFF. CDR3 DNA: TGTGCCAGCAGCTTGGCCGTGGACACTGAAGCTTTCTTT.

In this sample, this clone turned up a few times. The chain joins TRBV7-8 to TRBJ2-7; tentatively, D is TRBD2 (5 bases). V was shortened by 1 base and J by 2 bases, with 12 bases between the two germline ends. Germline lookup yields CDR1 SGHVS and CDR2 FQNEAQ. This CDR3 is built from 15 residues. In nucleotides, the CDR3 is TGTGCCAGCAGCTTAGTTGCTAGCACCCCCTACGAGCAGTACTTC. The encoded protein is CASSLVASTPYEQYF.

The rearrangement uses TRBV15 and TRBJ2-1; tentative D call: TRBD1 (6 bases). The CDR3 is made up of 15 amino acids. V was trimmed by 0 bases and J by 4 bases, leaving 10 bases between them. The germline V gene encodes CDR1 LNHNV and CDR2 YYDKDF (reference sequence). CDR3 amino acids: CATSRDGQLYNEQFF. CDR3 nucleotides: TGTGCCACCAGCAGAGATGGACAGTTATACAATGAGCAGTTCTTC.

The chain is built from TRBV5-4 and TRBJ2-5; TRBD2 is a possible D gene (5 bases). Germline CDR1 is SGHNT and CDR2 is YYREEE (reference sequence). This CDR3 has 13 residues. V shed 4 bases and J shed 3 bases, with 10 bases lying between them. The CDR3 here is CASSRGLEETQYF. CDR3 nucleotides: TGTGCCAGCAGCCGCGGGCTAGAAGAGACCCAGTACTTC.

The chain combines TRBV5-4 with TRBJ2-7, with D perhaps matching TRBD2 (6 bases). CDR1 is SGHNT, CDR2 YYREEE, per germline (reference sequence). This CDR3 region has 15 residues. The germline V and J ends were trimmed by 1 base and 1 base, with 12 bases remaining between them. Here the CDR3 DNA reads TGTGCCAGCAGCTTGTCCTCTAGCGCTTCCTACGAGCAGTACTTC. This codes for CASSLSSSASYEQYF.

This chain connects TRBV5-1 to TRBJ2-5; D possibly corresponds to TRBD2 (6 bases). The CDR3 sequence is 13 residues long. The germline CDR1 and CDR2 sequences are SGHRS and YFSETQ. V was trimmed by 4 bases and J by 5 bases, leaving 12 bases between them. CDR3: CASSRDLRETQYF. CDR3 DNA sequence: TGCGCCAGCAGCCGGGACTTACGCGAGACCCAGTACTTC.

This clone has a handful of counts. The rearrangement joins TRBV19 to TRBJ1-2; 8 positions agree with TRBD1. Germline trimming cut 5 bases from V and 8 bases from J; bases unmatched to any gene: 7. This CDR3 contains 13 residues. From germline, CDR1 is LNHDA and CDR2 SQIVND (reference sequence). CDR3 sequence (DNA): TGTGCCAGTAGTGTCACAGGGGGAGGGGGCTACACCTTC. This gives the protein CASSVTGGGGYTF.

This clone was recorded only once. The chain is built from TRBV6-4 and TRBJ2-3, with a possible D match to TRBD2 (5 bases). This CDR3 is 13 amino acids long. The germline V gene has CDR1 MRHNA and CDR2 SNTAGT. V was pared by 0 bases and J by 10 bases, with 11 bases between. In DNA form, the CDR3 reads TGTGCCAGCAGTGACTCCGAAGCGGAGGCGCAGTATTTT. It is translated as CASSDSEAEAQYF.

The CDR3 loop reads CASSFSTGSEQYF. The CDR3 DNA reads TGCGCCAGCAGCTTCTCGACAGGGAGCGAGCAGTACTTC. The gene calls are TRBV5-1 and TRBJ2-7; 7 bases are shared with TRBD1. The CDR3 loop spans 13 amino acids. Losses at the gene ends were 2 bases for V and 6 bases for J; bases not matched to a gene: 5. Germline V gene lookup returns CDR1 SGHRS and CDR2 YFSETQ.